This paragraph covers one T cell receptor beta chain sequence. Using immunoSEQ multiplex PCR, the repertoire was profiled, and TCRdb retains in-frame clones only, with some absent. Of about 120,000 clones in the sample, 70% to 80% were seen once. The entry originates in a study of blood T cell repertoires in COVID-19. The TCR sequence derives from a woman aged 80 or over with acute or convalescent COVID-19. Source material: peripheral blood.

The CDR3 loop is CASSLTPGGREKLFF. DNA for the CDR3: TGTGCCAGCTCATTGACGCCAGGGGGCCGTGAAAAACTGTTTTTT. This sequence joins TRBV18 and TRBJ1-4, with 8 bases lining up with TRBD1. CDR3 length equals 15 residues. With V trimmed by 5 bases and J by 7 bases, 9 bases remained unmatched. Germline lookup yields CDR1 KGHSH and CDR2 LQKENI. Combining the CDR3 with reference TRBV18 and TRBJ1-4 gives the whole variable domain NAGVMQNPRHLVRRRGQEARLRCSPMKGHSHVYWYRQLPEEGLKFMVYLQKENIIDESGMPKERFSAEFPKEGPSILRIQQVVRGDSAAYFCASSLTPGGREKLFFGSGTQLSVL.